The 5 T cell receptor beta chains listed next were all sequenced from one sample in a study of cytomegalovirus exposure and HLA in healthy donors. Primers for the PCR totalled 60 Vbeta and 13 Jbeta. Data came from immunoSEQ multiplex PCR; TCRdb stores just in-frame clones and leaves some out. Of 150,000 or so clones in the sample, roughly 77% were seen once. The source material was PBMCs. The source is a man aged 18-30 years in good health and CMV-seropositive.

The chain recombines TRBV9 with TRBJ2-2, with D possibly matching TRBD2 (6 bases). The germline V gene has CDR1 SGDLS and CDR2 YYNGEE. This CDR3 is built from 13 residues. Between the trimmed V and J ends, which lost 2 bases and 7 bases, there was a span of 9 bases. Here the CDR3 reads CASSVSGVGELFF. The CDR3 bases are TGTGCCAGCAGCGTCTCGGGAGTCGGGGAGCTGTTTTTT.

This sequence joins TRBV5-4 and TRBJ2-3, with D unresolved. This CDR3 has 15 amino acids. Trimming left V 0 bases short and J 2 bases short, with 10 bases between. Germline values: CDR1 SGHNT, CDR2 YYREEE (reference sequence). The CDR3 sequence: CASSLDGSSTDTQYF. In nucleotides, the CDR3 is TGTGCCAGCAGCTTGGATGGTAGCTCCACAGATACGCAGTATTTT.

The chain combines TRBV6-6 with TRBJ2-1, with 7 bases lining up with TRBD2. The trim removed 5 bases at V and 7 bases at J, leaving 14 bases unmatched. The CDR3 spans 16 residues. CDR1 and CDR2 from the germline V gene are MNHNY and SVGAGI (reference sequence). CDR3 sequence reads: CASSMTPTGGLNEQFF. Here the CDR3 DNA reads TGTGCCAGCAGTATGACCCCGACGGGAGGTTTGAATGAGCAGTTCTTC.

V usage is TRBV10-3 and J usage is TRBJ2-1, with 8 bases lining up with TRBD1. V lost 6 bases to trimming and J lost 4 bases; unmatched junction nucleotides: 8. This CDR3 region has 15 residues. Germline CDR1 is ENHRY and CDR2 is SYGVKD. CDR3 sequence: CAISDRDRRYNEQFF. The CDR3 nucleotides are TGTGCCATCAGCGACCGGGACAGGAGATACAATGAGCAGTTCTTC.

The chain couples TRBV27 to TRBJ2-7; 9 nucleotides align to TRBD1. This CDR3 has 14 amino acids. The germline CDR1 and CDR2 sequences are MNHEY and SMNVEV (reference sequence). V lost 5 bases and J lost 1; bases outside the gene matches: 3. In DNA form, the CDR3 reads TGTGCCAGCAGTGTCGGGACAGGGTCCTACGAGCAGTACTTC. Translated, it gives CASSVGTGSYEQYF.